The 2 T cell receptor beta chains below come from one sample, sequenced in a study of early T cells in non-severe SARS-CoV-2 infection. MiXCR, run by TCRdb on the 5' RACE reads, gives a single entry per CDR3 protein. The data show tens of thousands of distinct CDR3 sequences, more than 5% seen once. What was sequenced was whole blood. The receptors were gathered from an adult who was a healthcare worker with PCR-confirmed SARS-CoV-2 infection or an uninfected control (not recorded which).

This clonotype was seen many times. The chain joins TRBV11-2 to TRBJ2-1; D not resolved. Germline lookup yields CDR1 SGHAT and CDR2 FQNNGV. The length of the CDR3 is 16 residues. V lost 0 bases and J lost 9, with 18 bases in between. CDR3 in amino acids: CASSLDRGPALAEQFF. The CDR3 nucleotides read TGTGCCAGCAGCTTAGATCGTGGACCGGCCCTTGCTGAGCAGTTCTTC.

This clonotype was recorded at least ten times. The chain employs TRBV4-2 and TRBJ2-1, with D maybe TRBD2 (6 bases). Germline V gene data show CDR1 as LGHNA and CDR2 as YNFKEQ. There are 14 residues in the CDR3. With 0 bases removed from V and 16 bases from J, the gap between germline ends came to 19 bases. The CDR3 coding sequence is TGTGCCAGCAGCCAAGATATTGGGGGGAATCTCGAATTCTTC. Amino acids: CASSQDIGGNLEFF.